The 24 T cell receptor beta chains in this list originate from one sample, sequenced in a study of vaccination and CD4 T cells after COVID-19. The antigens for these receptors are not known. Specified treatment: approximately 9-day PBMC culture with coronavirus spike peptide pools or control peptides (ViraFEST assay). The Oncomine TCR Beta short-read assay was applied to DNA of cultured CD4+ T cells. TCRdb analysed the PCR reads with MiXCR anew, one entry per CDR3 protein. Of 12,000 or so distinct CDR3 sequences listed, roughly 60% are singletons. Sample: CD4+ T cells from blood, cultured in vitro. These receptors all stem from a human donor who had recovered from COVID-19.

This clonotype is medium-sized by share. This chain connects TRBV20-1 to TRBJ2-2, with D unclear. The CDR3 sequence is 13 residues long. The ends were cut back, 4 bases at V and 0 bases at J, with 6 bases in the middle. CDR1 DFQATT and CDR2 SNEGSKA come from the germline V gene (reference sequence). In DNA, the CDR3 is TGCAGTGCTACGCAGACGAACACCGGGGAGCTGTTTTTT. Encoded protein: CSATQTNTGELFF.

This clonotype was counted only a few times. The chain employs TRBV6-2 or TRBV6-3 and TRBJ2-1, with TRBD2 matching over 7 bases. The germline CDR1 and CDR2 sequences are MNHEY and SVGEGT. The CDR3 runs to 15 residues. The junction had 7 bases not matched to a gene; V was cut back by 6 bases and J by 2 bases. CDR3 nucleotide sequence: TGTGCCAGCAGCGACGCGGGGGAGACCTACAATGAGCAGTTCTTC. Amino acid sequence: CASSDAGETYNEQFF.

A single count supports this clonotype. One junction end disagrees with the germline gene, perhaps due to a read error. The gene calls are TRBV20-1 and TRBJ2-7; D might be TRBD1 (7 bases). Looked up from germline, CDR1 is DFQATT and CDR2 is SNEGSKA (reference sequence). The CDR3 contains 14 residues. The CDR3 sequence: CSARGSPGGNEQYF. DNA for the CDR3: TGCAGTGCCAGAGGAAGTCCAGGGGGGAACGAGCAGTACTTC.

The gene calls are TRBV18 and TRBJ1-5, with D unresolved. Germline CDR1 and CDR2: KGHSH and LQKENI. The CDR3 has 16 amino acids. V lost 2 bases, J lost 6 bases, and 17 bases lay in between. The CDR3 spells CASSPSVNTHTQPQHF. CDR3 DNA sequence: TGTGCCAGCTCACCATCGGTAAACACCCACACTCAGCCCCAGCATTTT.

This chain links TRBV20-1 with TRBJ2-1; no definite D call. The CDR3 extends over 11 amino acids. Germline loops: CDR1 DFQATT, CDR2 SNEGSKA (reference sequence). The germline V and J ends were trimmed by 3 bases and 9 bases, with 9 bases remaining between them. CDR3 loop: CSASWLGEQFF. As DNA, the CDR3 is TGCAGTGCTAGTTGGCTCGGTGAGCAGTTCTTC.

This clonotype appeared a few times. CDR3 loop: CASSPRGGDGYTF. The CDR3 DNA sequence: TGTGCCAGCAGCCCCCGCGGAGGGGATGGCTACACCTTC. This sequence joins TRBV3-1 and TRBJ1-2; D perhaps matches TRBD1 (5 bases). This CDR3 contains 13 residues. Per germline, CDR1 LGHDT and CDR2 YNNKEL (reference sequence). Deletions cut 4 bases from V and 6 bases from J, with 12 bases between.

This clonotype was detected a few times. The chain employs TRBV6-2 or TRBV6-3 and TRBJ2-1; possible D gene TRBD2, 5 bases. Trimming left V 7 bases short and J 0 bases short, with 16 bases between. Germline values: CDR1 MNHEY, CDR2 SVGEGT. The CDR3 loop spans 16 amino acids. CDR3 residues: CASNRRRSSSYNEQFF. CDR3 nucleotide sequence: TGTGCCAGCAACAGACGGAGGTCGAGCTCCTACAATGAGCAGTTCTTC.

In this sample, this clonotype is medium-sized. The chain is built from TRBV7-2 and TRBJ2-7; weak D call: TRBD2 (6 bases). The CDR3 runs 14 residues. Germline V gene data show CDR1 as SGHTA and CDR2 as FQGNSA. V was shortened by 1 base and J by 7 bases, with 14 bases between the two germline ends. For the CDR3, the DNA is TGTGCCAGCAGCTTAGGGCGGGATATGGGGGAGCAGTACTTC. This sequence encodes CASSLGRDMGEQYF.

This clonotype was recorded a few times. The J gene is TRBJ1-5, the V gene TRBV7-2, with D maybe TRBD1 (6 bases). The germline CDR1 and CDR2 sequences are SGHTA and FQGNSA. The CDR3 totals 16 residues. The ends were cut back, 0 bases at V and 2 bases at J, with 11 bases in the middle. The CDR3 DNA is TGTGCCAGCAGCTTAGCGGGGGGGCATGGCAATCAGCCCCAGCATTTT. It yields the protein CASSLAGGHGNQPQHF.

The table lists this clonotype with a few counts. CDR3 nucleotides: TGTGCCAGCAGCTACGGGGGAGACGGGGAGCTGTTTTTT. This translates into CASSYGGDGELFF. V usage is TRBV7-3 and J usage is TRBJ2-2, with D maybe TRBD2 (6 bases). The germline CDR1 and CDR2 sequences are SGHTA and FQGTGA. The CDR3 length is 13 residues. The V gene lost 4 bases and the J gene lost 7 bases, with 10 bases spanning the gap.

This rearrangement joins TRBV20-1 to TRBJ2-7; either TRBD1 or TRBD2 may supply D (5 bases each). This CDR3 region has 14 residues. Germline CDR1 DFQATT, CDR2 SNEGSKA (reference sequence). V lost 6 bases, J lost 4 bases, and 19 bases lay in between. The CDR3 here is CSAPPRGPLYEQYF. The CDR3 DNA is TGCAGTGCCCCCCCGAGGGGCCCCCTTTACGAGCAGTACTTC.

The V and J genes are TRBV30 and TRBJ2-3; no firm D call. V lost 3 bases, J lost 5 bases, and 12 bases lay in between. CDR1 and CDR2 from the germline V gene are GTSNPN and SVGIG (reference sequence). The CDR3 is made up of 13 amino acids. In nucleotides, the CDR3 is TGTGCCTGGAGCTCCTTACTTGGAGATACGCAGTATTTT. Its translation is CAWSSLLGDTQYF. Full variable domain (remainder filled in from reference TRBV30 and TRBJ2-3): SQTIHQWPATLVQPVGSPLSLECTVEGTSNPNLYWYRQAAGRGLQLLFYSVGIGQISSEVPQNLSASRPQDRQFILSSKKLLLSDSGFYLCAWSSLLGDTQYFGPGTRLTVL.

This clonotype was seen a handful of times. The chain employs TRBV7-9 and TRBJ1-3; no clear D gene. There are 16 residues in the CDR3. V was pared by 1 base and J by 2 bases, with 12 bases between. Germline lookup yields CDR1 SEHNR and CDR2 FQNEAQ (reference sequence). The CDR3 nucleotides are TGTGCCAGCAGCTTAGGTGGAGCCAGAGCTGGAAACACCATATATTTT. Translating gives CASSLGGARAGNTIYF.

The genes are TRBV20-1 and TRBJ2-5; unclear D gene. The germline V and J ends were trimmed by 4 bases and 5 bases, with 5 bases remaining between them. Germline assignment: CDR1 DFQATT and CDR2 SNEGSKA (reference sequence). This CDR3 is 10 amino acids long. The DNA for the CDR3 is TGCAGTGCTAAATCGGAGACCCAGTACTTC. It encodes CSAKSETQYF.

The V and J genes are TRBV7-2 and TRBJ2-7; TRBD2 matches 11 bases. V lost 4 bases and J lost 3; bases outside the gene matches: 5. Germline loops: CDR1 SGHTA, CDR2 FQGNSA. This CDR3 is built from 15 residues. In DNA, the CDR3 is TGTGCCAGCAGCTCCTACGGGACTAGCGGCTACGAGCAGTACTTC. The encoded protein is CASSSYGTSGYEQYF.

The sample holds a few counts of this clonotype. The chain recombines TRBV20-1 with TRBJ2-5; tentative D call: TRBD2 (5 bases). V was shortened by 0 bases and J by 2 bases, with 10 bases between the two germline ends. This CDR3 is built from 14 residues. CDR1 and CDR2 from the germline V gene are DFQATT and SNEGSKA (reference sequence). CDR3 sequence (DNA): TGCAGTGCTAGAGATGGAGGCATTCAAGAGACCCAGTACTTC. Protein product: CSARDGGIQETQYF.

The chain has TRBV20-1 and TRBJ2-1, with 11 bases fitting TRBD2. The germline V gene has CDR1 DFQATT and CDR2 SNEGSKA (reference sequence). V lost 5 bases, J lost 11 bases, and 11 bases stayed unmatched. The CDR3 is made up of 14 amino acids. CDR3 in amino acids: CSADHRTSGYQQFF. CDR3 in DNA: TGCAGTGCTGACCATAGGACTAGCGGGTACCAGCAGTTCTTC.

The chain recombines TRBV20-1 with TRBJ2-2, with 12 positions matching TRBD2. The CDR3 is made up of 14 amino acids. V gave up 2 bases and J gave up 7 bases; unmatched junction bases: 2. CDR1 is DFQATT and CDR2 is SNEGSKA in the germline V gene (reference sequence). The CDR3 loop is CSARLAGGVGELFF. The CDR3 DNA reads TGCAGTGCTAGACTAGCGGGAGGGGTCGGGGAGCTGTTTTTT.

The chain joins TRBV20-1 to TRBJ1-6, with D uncertain. V gave up 6 bases and J gave up 9 bases, with 12 bases separating them. The germline gives CDR1 DFQATT, CDR2 SNEGSKA (reference sequence). The CDR3 has 12 residues. This chain's CDR3 is CSALRGSSPLHF. In DNA form, the CDR3 reads TGCAGTGCCCTCAGAGGGAGTTCACCCCTCCACTTT.

This clonotype was recorded only once. The gene calls are TRBV7-9 and TRBJ1-2, with D hard to call. Deletions cut 5 bases from V and 0 bases from J, with 13 bases between. Germline V gene sequence: CDR1 SEHNR, CDR2 FQNEAQ (reference sequence). This CDR3 comprises 15 residues. Here the CDR3 DNA reads TGTGCCAGCAGCCCCTGGGAGGTCCCTAACTATGGCTACACCTTC. Amino acids: CASSPWEVPNYGYTF.

Only a few counts were recorded for this clonotype. The chain combines TRBV10-3 with TRBJ1-1; TRBD1 matches at 8 bases. The germline V gene has CDR1 ENHRY and CDR2 SYGVKD. The CDR3 runs to 15 residues. The V segment lost 10 bases and the J segment 4 bases; nucleotides outside the gene matches: 14. The CDR3 bases are TGTGCCACCCACGGACAGGGCAATGTGGGCACTGAAGCTTTCTTT. Translated, it gives CATHGQGNVGTEAFF.

The chain combines TRBV25-1 with TRBJ2-1, with D tentatively TRBD1 or TRBD2 (5 bases each). The ends were cut back, 1 base at V and 2 bases at J, with 9 bases in the middle. Per germline, CDR1 MGHDK and CDR2 SYGVNS. This CDR3 is 15 amino acids long. The CDR3 spells CASSEWPGPYNEQFF. In DNA, the CDR3 is TGTGCCAGCAGTGAATGGCCGGGACCCTACAATGAGCAGTTCTTC.

This chain links TRBV20-1 with TRBJ2-3; 9 positions match TRBD2. J was trimmed by 2 bases and V by 1 base; bases with no gene match: 13. Germline V gene data show CDR1 as DFQATT and CDR2 as SNEGSKA (reference sequence). This CDR3 region has 18 residues. CDR3 nucleotides: TGCAGTGCTAGAGTCTTTGGCGGGAGGGAGGTGGCCACAGATACGCAGTATTTT. It yields the protein CSARVFGGREVATDTQYF.

The rearrangement joins TRBV2 to TRBJ2-6, with TRBD1 matching 7 bases. The trim removed 4 bases at V and 2 bases at J, leaving 2 bases unmatched. Germline V gene lookup returns CDR1 SNHLY and CDR2 FYNNEI. The length of the CDR3 is 15 residues. The CDR3 sequence: CASSGGGAGANVLTF. The CDR3 DNA reads as TGTGCCAGCAGTGGAGGGGGCGCTGGGGCCAACGTCCTGACTTTC.